This T cell receptor (beta chain) was identified during a study of chemoradiotherapy in HPV16-positive cancers. TCRdb's table, derived via immunoSEQ multiplex PCR, lists solely in-frame clones and lacks some. The sample carries 6,500 to 9,000 clones, around nine tenths recorded once. The V and J ends lost 0 bases and 7 bases respectively, with 13 bases between them. CDR1 and CDR2 (germline): MNHEY, SVGAGI. The CDR3 totals 14 residues. Study-wide findings and caveats: HPV-responsive T-cell expansion during chemoradiotherapy was linked to improved recurrence-free survival in HPV16-positive patients.

Of note for this clone: Its antigen is currently unknown.

This chain connects TRBV6-5 to TRBJ2-7; D tentatively fits TRBD1 or TRBD2 (5 bases each). Sample: tumor tissue, taken from a patient who underwent chemoradiotherapy. This receptor was identified in a human donor with HPV-associated anogenital cancer. The CDR3, as DNA: TGTGCCAGCAGTTACTCTGAGGACGAGGGGGAGCAGTACTTC. The encoded protein is CASSYSEDEGEQYF.